These 8 T cell receptor beta chains were all obtained from the same sample, sequenced in a study of regulatory T cells in long-lasting Graves disease. Time point noted: persistent/refractory GD, antithyroid drugs over 5 years with positive TRAb. Generation of the TCR library employed RNA extracted from PBMCs. To make TCR beta libraries, researchers used iRepertoire HTBI primers and Arm-PCR of CDR3 regions. TCRdb fed the multiplex PCR reads into MiXCR, producing one record per CDR3 protein. The sample holds some 420,000 distinct CDR3 sequences, roughly 23% seen once. Sequences were derived from peripheral blood mononuclear cells (PBMCs), sampled when the disease was refractory, from a patient treated with antithyroid drugs. The receptor set was obtained from a female donor with Graves disease.

In its sample, this clonotype was seen many times. The rearrangement uses TRBV10-3 and TRBJ2-2; 7 nucleotides line up with TRBD1. J was trimmed by 3 bases and V by 5 bases; bases with no gene match: 6. The length of the CDR3 is 15 residues. Germline-derived CDR1 and CDR2 are ENHRY and SYGVKD. DNA of the CDR3: TGTGCCATCAGTCGGGACAGTTCCTACACCGGGGAGCTGTTTTTT. Residues: CAISRDSSYTGELFF.

The genes are TRBV20-1 and TRBJ2-6, with no clear D. The germline V and J ends were trimmed by 3 bases and 0 bases, with 9 bases remaining between them. This CDR3 contains 15 residues. Germline V lookup: CDR1 DFQATT, CDR2 SNEGSKA (reference sequence). CDR3 sequence reads: CSASQISSGANVLTF. In nucleotides, the CDR3 is TGCAGTGCTAGCCAGATTAGCTCTGGGGCCAACGTCCTGACTTTC.

There are many counts of this clonotype. V usage is TRBV9 and J usage is TRBJ2-7; D call uncertain. Germline V CDR1 and CDR2: SGDLS, YYNGEE. The V end lost 4 bases, the J end lost 1 base, and 15 bases lay between the germline ends. The CDR3 sequence is 15 residues long. The CDR3 sequence: CASSSGEDRSYEQYF. DNA for the CDR3: TGTGCCAGCAGCTCAGGAGAGGACCGATCCTACGAGCAGTACTTC.

This chain connects TRBV6-2 or TRBV6-3 to TRBJ1-5, with 10 bases lining up with TRBD1. Germline CDR1 reads MNHEY; CDR2 reads SVGEGT. The CDR3 is 17 residues long. After removal of 6 bases from V and 0 bases from J, the junction contained 8 bases not matched to a gene. The DNA of the CDR3 is TGTGCCAGCAGGCCGGGACAGGGGCCTTATAGCAATCAGCCCCAGCATTTT. Its protein product is CASRPGQGPYSNQPQHF.

This chain joins TRBV20-1 and TRBJ1-2; TRBD1 is a possible D gene (6 bases). Germline V gene sequence: CDR1 DFQATT, CDR2 SNEGSKA (reference sequence). Trimming shortened V by 2 bases and J by 3 bases, and 7 bases separated the two germline ends. This CDR3 has 12 amino acids. This CDR3 is CSARPGDYGYTF. DNA of the CDR3: TGCAGTGCTAGACCAGGGGACTATGGCTACACCTTC.

This clonotype has more than one count but fewer than ten. V and J are TRBV27 and TRBJ1-3; D is unresolved. The CDR3 is 14 residues long. V was pared by 3 bases and J by 4 bases, with 10 bases between. Germline V gene lookup returns CDR1 MNHEY and CDR2 SMNVEV (reference sequence). CDR3 protein: CASSFASGGNTIYF. The DNA for the CDR3 is TGTGCCAGCAGTTTCGCTTCCGGGGGAAACACCATATATTTT.

This clonotype was counted ten times or more. The rearrangement uses TRBV24-1 and TRBJ1-2; D is undetermined. Germline CDR1 is KGHDR and CDR2 is SFDVKD. The CDR3 covers 15 residues. The V and J ends lost 9 bases and 0 bases respectively, with 16 bases between them. The CDR3 reads CATGGKDGPNYGYTF. The CDR3 region has the DNA TGTGCCACCGGAGGGAAAGACGGACCTAACTATGGCTACACCTTC.

This clonotype appeared many times. The chain joins TRBV7-6 to TRBJ1-2; TRBD1 matches at 9 bases. The CDR3 spans 14 residues. The ends lost 1 base at V and 5 bases at J; junction bases unmatched: 2. Germline CDR1 SGHVS, CDR2 FNYEAQ. The CDR3 protein is CASSLGQGVYGYTF. As DNA, the CDR3 is TGTGCCAGCAGCTTAGGACAGGGGGTTTATGGCTACACCTTC.